The T cell receptor (beta chain) under discussion was sequenced for a study of response to subunit inactivated influenza vaccine. In the case of this clonotype: Its antigen is unknown.

Findings and caveats of the study: Authors suggested each seasonal flu vaccination may recruit only limited numbers of new T cells.

The CDR3 is 18 residues long. Germline assignment: CDR1 SGHKS and CDR2 YYEKEE (reference sequence). V was pared by 2 bases and J by 6 bases, with 14 bases of the junction left unmatched. TCRdb redid the calling of the RT-PCR reads with MiXCR, one entry per CDR3 protein. Of around 530,000 distinct CDR3 sequences listed, roughly 10% were seen once; the top ten hold 10% to 13%. The chain joins TRBV5-5 to TRBJ2-7; TRBD2 aligns across 13 bases. The sequencing used PBMCs from blood, collected on the day of vaccination. The origin of this receptor is a man aged 50-60 years who received an inactivated influenza vaccine. The CDR3 DNA is TGTGCCAGCAGCTTAGGACTAGCGGGAGTTGGGGTTCCTGCCGAGCAGTACTTC. Residues: CASSLGLAGVGVPAEQYF.